The sequence of this T cell receptor beta chain was determined in a study of shared clonotypes between healthy human individuals. Study-level information: The donor group consisted of a couple of women and a few men, aged 18 to 49. Every donor yielded three CD4 naive, three CD4 memory, two CD8 naive and one CD8 memory plate. Study observations and caveats: The four-donor shared clonotypes exceeded non-shared clonotypes in generation probability, with non-shared ones scoring lower. Having only a few donors restricted how much genetic and exposure-history diversity was captured.

A word on this clone: Its antigen is unidentified.

Clones were sequenced by immunoSEQ multiplex PCR, and TCRdb holds only the in-frame ones, with some missing. The sample contains about 380,000 clones, around 96% of which appear only once. Material: memory CD8+ T cells sorted from blood. Subset of the sample: CD45RO+ cells pooled with CCR7-negative TemRA cells. This receptor was obtained from a man aged 25-45 years in good health.

The CDR3 loop is CASPPGTSGTNEQFF. The CDR3 DNA is TGTGCCAGCCCCCCCGGGACTAGCGGGACCAATGAGCAGTTCTTC. V and J are TRBV7-9 and TRBJ2-1; 13 nucleotides align to TRBD2. The V gene end was trimmed by 8 bases and the J gene end by 6 bases; junction bases not matched to a gene: 7. Germline V gene lookup returns CDR1 SEHNR and CDR2 FQNEAQ (reference sequence). The CDR3 is made up of 15 amino acids.